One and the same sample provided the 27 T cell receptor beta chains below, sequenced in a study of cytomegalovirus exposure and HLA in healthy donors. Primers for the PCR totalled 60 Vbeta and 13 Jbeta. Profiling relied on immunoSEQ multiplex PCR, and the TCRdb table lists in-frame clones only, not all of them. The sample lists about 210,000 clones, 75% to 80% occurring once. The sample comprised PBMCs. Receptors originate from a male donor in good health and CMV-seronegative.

CDR3 region: CASSVNAGGYTF. In DNA form, the CDR3 reads TGTGCCAGCAGCGTAAATGCGGGTGGCTACACCTTC. This chain joins TRBV9 and TRBJ1-2; D remains ambiguous. The CDR3 length is 12 residues. Germline loops: CDR1 SGDLS, CDR2 YYNGEE. V was cut by 1 base and J by 7 bases, with 8 bases left in between.

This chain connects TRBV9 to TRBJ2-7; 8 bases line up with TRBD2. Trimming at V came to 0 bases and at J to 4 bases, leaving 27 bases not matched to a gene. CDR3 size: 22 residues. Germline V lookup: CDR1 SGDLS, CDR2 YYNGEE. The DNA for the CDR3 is TGTGCCAGCAGCGTAGGGTCCCCCGGAGGCGGGGGGCCCTTTGTCCGCCAATACGAGCAGTACTTC. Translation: CASSVGSPGGGGPFVRQYEQYF.

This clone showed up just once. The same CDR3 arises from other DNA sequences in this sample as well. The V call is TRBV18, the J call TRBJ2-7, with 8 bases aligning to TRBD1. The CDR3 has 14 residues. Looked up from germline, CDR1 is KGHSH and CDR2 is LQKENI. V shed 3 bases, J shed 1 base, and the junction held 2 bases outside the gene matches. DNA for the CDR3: TGTGCCAGCTCACCCGGGACAGGTTCCTACGAGCAGTACTTC. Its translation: CASSPGTGSYEQYF.

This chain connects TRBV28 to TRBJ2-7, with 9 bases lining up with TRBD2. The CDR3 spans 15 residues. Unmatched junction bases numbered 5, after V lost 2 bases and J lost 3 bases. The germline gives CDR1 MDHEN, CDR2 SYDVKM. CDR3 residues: CASSLGLALYYEQYF. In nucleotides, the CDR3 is TGTGCCAGCAGTTTAGGACTAGCGTTATACTACGAGCAGTACTTC.

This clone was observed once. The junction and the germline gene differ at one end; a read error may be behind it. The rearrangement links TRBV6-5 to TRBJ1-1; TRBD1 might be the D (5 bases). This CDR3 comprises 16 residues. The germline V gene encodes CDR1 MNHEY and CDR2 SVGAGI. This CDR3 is CASGYFPGTVNTEAFF. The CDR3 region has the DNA TGTGCCAGCGGTTACTTCCCCGGGACTGTGAACACTGAAGCTTTCTTT.

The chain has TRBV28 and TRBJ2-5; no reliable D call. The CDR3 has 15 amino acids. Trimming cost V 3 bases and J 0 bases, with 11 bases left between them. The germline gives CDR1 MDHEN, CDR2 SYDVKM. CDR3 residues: CASSFPFRYQETQYF. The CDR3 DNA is TGTGCCAGCAGTTTCCCATTCCGGTACCAAGAGACCCAGTACTTC.

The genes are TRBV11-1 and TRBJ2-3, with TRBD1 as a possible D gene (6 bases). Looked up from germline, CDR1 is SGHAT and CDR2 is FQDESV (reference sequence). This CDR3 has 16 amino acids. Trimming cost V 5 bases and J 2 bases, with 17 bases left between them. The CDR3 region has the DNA TGTGCCAGCAGCCTCCAGGGGTCCTTGTCCACAGATACGCAGTATTTT. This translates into CASSLQGSLSTDTQYF.

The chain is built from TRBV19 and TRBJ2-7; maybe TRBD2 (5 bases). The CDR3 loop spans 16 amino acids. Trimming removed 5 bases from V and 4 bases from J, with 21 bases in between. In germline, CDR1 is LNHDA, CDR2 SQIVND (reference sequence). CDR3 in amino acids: CASSPLSGRALYEQYF. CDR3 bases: TGTGCCAGTAGTCCCCTATCGGGAAGGGCTTTGTACGAGCAGTACTTC. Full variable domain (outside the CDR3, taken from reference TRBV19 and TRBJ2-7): DGGITQSPKYLFRKEGQNVTLSCEQNLNHDAMYWYRQDPGQGLRLIYYSQIVNDFQKGDIAEGYSVSREKKESFPLTVTSAQKNPTAFYLCASSPLSGRALYEQYFGPGTRLTVT.

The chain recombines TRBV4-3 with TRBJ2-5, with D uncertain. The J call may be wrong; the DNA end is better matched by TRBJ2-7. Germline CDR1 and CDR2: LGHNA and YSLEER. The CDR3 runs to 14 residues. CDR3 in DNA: TGCGCCAGCAGCCAAGACAGGTTCCCAGGCGAGCAGTACTTC. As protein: CASSQDRFPGEQYF.

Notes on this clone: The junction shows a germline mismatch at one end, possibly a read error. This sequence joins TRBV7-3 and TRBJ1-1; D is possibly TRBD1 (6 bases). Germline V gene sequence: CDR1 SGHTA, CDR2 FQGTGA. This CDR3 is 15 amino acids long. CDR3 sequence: CSSSSSPGHHTEAFF. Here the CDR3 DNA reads TGTTCCAGCAGCTCCTCCCCGGGACACCACACTGAAGCTTTCTTT.

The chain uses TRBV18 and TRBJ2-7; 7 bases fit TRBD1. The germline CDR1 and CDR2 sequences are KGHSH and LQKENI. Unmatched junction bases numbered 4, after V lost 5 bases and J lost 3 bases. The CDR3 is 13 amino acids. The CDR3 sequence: CASSSRDSYEQYF. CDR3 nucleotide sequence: TGTGCCAGCTCATCCCGGGACAGCTACGAGCAGTACTTC.

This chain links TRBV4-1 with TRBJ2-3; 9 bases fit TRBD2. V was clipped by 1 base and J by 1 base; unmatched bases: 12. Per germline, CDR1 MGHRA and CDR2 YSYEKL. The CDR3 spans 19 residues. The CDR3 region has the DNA TGCGCCAGCAGCCAAGTTCTCGGTAGCGGGAGCCTACGCACAGATACGCAGTATTTT. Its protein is CASSQVLGSGSLRTDTQYF.

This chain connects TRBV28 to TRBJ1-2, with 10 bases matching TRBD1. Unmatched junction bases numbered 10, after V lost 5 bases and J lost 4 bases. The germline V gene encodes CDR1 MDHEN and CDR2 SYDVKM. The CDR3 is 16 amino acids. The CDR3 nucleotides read TGTGCCAGCAGTGGGGTCCGGGGACAGGGGTTCTATGGCTACACCTTC. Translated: CASSGVRGQGFYGYTF.

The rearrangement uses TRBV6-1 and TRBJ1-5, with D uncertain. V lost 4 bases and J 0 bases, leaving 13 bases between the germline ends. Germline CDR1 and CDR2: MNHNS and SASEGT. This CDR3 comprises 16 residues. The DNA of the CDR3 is TGTGCCAGCAGTGCAGTCCCCGGGAATAGCAATCAGCCCCAGCATTTT. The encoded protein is CASSAVPGNSNQPQHF.

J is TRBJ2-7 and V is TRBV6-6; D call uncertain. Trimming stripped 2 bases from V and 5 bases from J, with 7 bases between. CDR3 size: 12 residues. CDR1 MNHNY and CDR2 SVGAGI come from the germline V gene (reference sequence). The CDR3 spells CASSYPQDEQYF. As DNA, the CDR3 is TGTGCCAGCAGTTACCCTCAGGACGAGCAGTACTTC.

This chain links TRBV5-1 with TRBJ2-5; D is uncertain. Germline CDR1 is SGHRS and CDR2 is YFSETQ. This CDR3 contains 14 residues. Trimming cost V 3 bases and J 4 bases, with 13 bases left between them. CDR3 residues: CASSSDFGRETQYF. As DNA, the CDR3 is TGCGCCAGCAGCTCAGATTTTGGGCGAGAGACCCAGTACTTC.

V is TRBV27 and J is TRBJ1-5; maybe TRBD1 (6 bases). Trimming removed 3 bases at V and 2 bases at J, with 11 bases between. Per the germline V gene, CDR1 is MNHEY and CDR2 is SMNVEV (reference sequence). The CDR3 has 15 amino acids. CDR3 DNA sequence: TGTGCCAGCAGTTTGGGCAGGGGAGGCAATCAGCCCCAGCATTTT. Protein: CASSLGRGGNQPQHF.

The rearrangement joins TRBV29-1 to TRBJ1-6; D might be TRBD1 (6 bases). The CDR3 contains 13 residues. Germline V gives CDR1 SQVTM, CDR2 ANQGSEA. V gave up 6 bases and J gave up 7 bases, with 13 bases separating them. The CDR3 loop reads CSVALDRNSPLHF. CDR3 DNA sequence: TGCAGCGTCGCTCTAGACAGGAATTCACCCCTCCACTTT. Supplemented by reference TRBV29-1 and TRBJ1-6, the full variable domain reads SAVISQKPSRDICQRGTSLTIQCQVDSQVTMMFWYRQQPGQSLTLIATANQGSEATYESGFVIDKFPISRPNLTFSTLTVSNMSPEDSSIYLCSVALDRNSPLHFGNGTRLTVT.

CDR3 region: CASSLWFGLEGSPLHF. For the CDR3, the DNA is TGTGCCAGCAGTTTATGGTTCGGCCTCGAGGGTTCACCCCTCCACTTT. The rearrangement uses TRBV27 and TRBJ1-6; D uncertain. V lost 1 base, J lost 9 bases, and 16 bases lay in between. Looked up from germline, CDR1 is MNHEY and CDR2 is SMNVEV (reference sequence). The CDR3 sequence is 16 residues long.

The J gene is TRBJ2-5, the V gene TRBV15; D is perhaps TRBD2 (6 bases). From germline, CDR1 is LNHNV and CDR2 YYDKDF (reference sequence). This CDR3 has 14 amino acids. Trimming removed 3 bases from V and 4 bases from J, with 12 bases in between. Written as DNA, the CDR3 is TGTGCCACCAGCAGGGGCTTAGCGGCAGAGACCCAGTACTTC. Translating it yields CATSRGLAAETQYF.

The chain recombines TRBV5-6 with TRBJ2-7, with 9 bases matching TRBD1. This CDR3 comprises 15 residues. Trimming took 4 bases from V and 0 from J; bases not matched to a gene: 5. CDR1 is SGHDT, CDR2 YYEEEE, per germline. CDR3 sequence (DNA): TGTGCCAGCAGCCCCCGGGACAGGGTCTCCTACGAGCAGTACTTC. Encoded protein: CASSPRDRVSYEQYF. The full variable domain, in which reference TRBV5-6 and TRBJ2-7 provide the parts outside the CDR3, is DAGVTQSPTHLIKTRGQQVTLRCSPKSGHDTVSWYQQALGQGPQFIFQYYEEEERQRGNFPDRFSGHQFPNYSSELNVNALLLGDSALYLCASSPRDRVSYEQYFGPGTRLTVT.

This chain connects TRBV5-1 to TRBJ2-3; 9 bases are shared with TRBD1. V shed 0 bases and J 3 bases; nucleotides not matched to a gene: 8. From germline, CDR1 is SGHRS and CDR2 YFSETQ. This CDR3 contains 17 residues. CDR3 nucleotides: TGCGCCAGCAGCTTGGAGCTACAGGGGGCGTCGACAGATACGCAGTATTTT. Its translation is CASSLELQGASTDTQYF.

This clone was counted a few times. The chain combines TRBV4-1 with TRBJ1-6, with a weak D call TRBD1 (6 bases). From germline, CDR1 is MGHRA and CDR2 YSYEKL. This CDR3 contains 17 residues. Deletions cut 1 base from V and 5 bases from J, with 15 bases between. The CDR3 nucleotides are TGCGCCAGCAGCCAAGTGGCACAGGGAGTAGATAATTCACCCCTCCACTTT. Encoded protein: CASSQVAQGVDNSPLHF.

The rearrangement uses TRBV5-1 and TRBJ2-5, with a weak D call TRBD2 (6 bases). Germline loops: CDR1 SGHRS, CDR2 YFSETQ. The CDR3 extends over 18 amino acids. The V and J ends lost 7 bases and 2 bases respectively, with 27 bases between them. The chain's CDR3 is CASGPWGGSGAEQETQYF. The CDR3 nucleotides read TGCGCCAGCGGGCCCTGGGGAGGATCGGGAGCGGAGCAAGAGACCCAGTACTTC.

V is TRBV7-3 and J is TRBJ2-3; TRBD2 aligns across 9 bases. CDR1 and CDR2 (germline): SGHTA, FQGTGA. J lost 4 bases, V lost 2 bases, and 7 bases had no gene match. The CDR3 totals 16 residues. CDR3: CASSLGGRGGPDTQYF. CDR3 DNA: TGTGCCAGCAGCTTAGGAGGGCGGGGGGGCCCAGATACGCAGTATTTT. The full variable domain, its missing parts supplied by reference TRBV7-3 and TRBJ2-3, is GAGVSQTPSNKVTEKGKYVELRCDPISGHTALYWYRQSLGQGPEFLIYFQGTGAADDSGLPNDRFFAVRPEGSVSTLKIQRTERGDSAVYLCASSLGGRGGPDTQYFGPGTRLTVL.

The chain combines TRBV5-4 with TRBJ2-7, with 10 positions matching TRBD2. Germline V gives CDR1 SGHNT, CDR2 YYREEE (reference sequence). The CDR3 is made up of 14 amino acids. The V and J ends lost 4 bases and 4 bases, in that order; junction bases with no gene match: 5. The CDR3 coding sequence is TGTGCCAGCAGCCCAACTAGCGGGGTATACGAGCAGTACTTC. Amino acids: CASSPTSGVYEQYF.

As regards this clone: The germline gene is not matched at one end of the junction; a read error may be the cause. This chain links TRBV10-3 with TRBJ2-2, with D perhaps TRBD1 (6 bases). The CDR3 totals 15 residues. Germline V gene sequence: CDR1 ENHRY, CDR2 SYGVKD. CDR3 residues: CAISGGRGATGKLFF. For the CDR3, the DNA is TGTGCCATCAGTGGAGGCAGGGGCGCGACCGGGAAGCTGTTTTTT.